Only one count was recorded for the clone carrying this T cell receptor beta chain. Antigen unknown. These data are taken from a study of cytomegalovirus exposure and HLA in healthy donors. The approximately 120-subject validation cohort, separate from the roughly 700-subject first cohort, included the donors. Germline V CDR1 and CDR2: MNHEY, SMNVEV (reference sequence). The length of the CDR3 is 14 residues. V dropped 6 bases and J dropped 4; count of bases not matched to a gene: 7. The assay was immunoSEQ multiplex PCR, and TCRdb's table has in-frame clones only and misses some. The sample has more than 95,000 clones, 89% seen once; the top ten hold about 1.1%. Regarding the study as a whole: Clusters of TCRs from the first cohort tended to co-occur in the roughly 120 validation repertoires (as a later analysis found).

The sequencing input was PBMCs. The rearrangement uses TRBV27 and TRBJ1-2, with TRBD1 matching over 8 bases. This clonotype was obtained from a woman between 18 and 29 years old in good health and CMV-seronegative. The CDR3: CASSPSGGPYGYTF. The CDR3 DNA follows: TGTGCCAGCAGCCCCTCAGGGGGCCCCTATGGCTACACCTTC.